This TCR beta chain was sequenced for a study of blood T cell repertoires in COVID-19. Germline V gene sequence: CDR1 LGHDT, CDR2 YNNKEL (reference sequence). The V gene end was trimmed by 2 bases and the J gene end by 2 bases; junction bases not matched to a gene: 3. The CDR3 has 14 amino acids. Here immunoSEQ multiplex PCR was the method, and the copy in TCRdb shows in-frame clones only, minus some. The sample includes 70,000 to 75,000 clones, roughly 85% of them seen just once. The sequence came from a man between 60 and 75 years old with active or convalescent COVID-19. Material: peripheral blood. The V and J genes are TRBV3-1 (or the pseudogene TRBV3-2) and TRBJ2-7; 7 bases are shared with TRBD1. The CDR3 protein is CASSQWDRAYEQYF. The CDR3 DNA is TGTGCCAGCAGCCAATGGGACAGAGCCTACGAGCAGTACTTC.